The 32 T cell receptor beta chains presented below share a single source sample, sequenced in a study of T cell repertoires in cytomegalovirus infection. TCRdb recomputed calls from the reads with MiXCR, one row per CDR3 protein. The sample carries approximately 470,000 distinct CDR3 sequences, about 39% recorded once. These receptors' targets are unknown. This material consisted of cultured PBMCs, taken from culture after CMV antigen stimulation. These receptors all come from a human donor in good health (CMV status not recorded). Some clones in this sample may be carry-over from other donors' samples.

The genes are TRBV2 and TRBJ1-4; 10 nucleotides match TRBD1. Germline loops: CDR1 SNHLY, CDR2 FYNNEI. The V segment lost 6 bases and the J segment 6 bases; nucleotides outside the gene matches: 4. The CDR3 has 14 residues. CDR3 in amino acids: CASRDGTGDEKLFF. CDR3 DNA sequence: TGTGCCAGCAGAGACGGGACAGGGGATGAAAAACTGTTTTTT.

This clonotype was recorded at least ten times. The chain links TRBV7-8 to TRBJ1-5, with no clear D. Germline assignment: CDR1 SGHVS and CDR2 FQNEAQ. This CDR3 has 14 residues. V was cut by 4 bases and J by 1 base, with 8 bases left in between. CDR3 in DNA: TGTGCCAGCAGCTGGACCGAAAGCAATCAGCCCCAGCATTTT. Translation: CASSWTESNQPQHF.

The chain employs TRBV7-2 and TRBJ2-3; tentative D call: TRBD2 (5 bases). The germline V gene has CDR1 SGHTA and CDR2 FQGNSA. V gave up 1 base and J gave up 1 base, with 9 bases separating them. This CDR3 is 15 amino acids long. CDR3 nucleotide sequence: TGTGCCAGCAGCTTAGGCCTTAGCGGCACAGATACGCAGTATTTT. Translating it yields CASSLGLSGTDTQYF.

This clonotype appeared many times. The J gene is TRBJ2-1, the V gene TRBV12-3 or TRBV12-4; D gene ambiguous. This CDR3 has 12 amino acids. V lost 3 bases to trimming and J lost 3 bases, with 3 bases between them. The chain's CDR3 is CASSFVYNEQFF. CDR3 nucleotides: TGTGCCAGCAGTTTTGTCTACAATGAGCAGTTCTTC.

The rearrangement links TRBV6-2 or TRBV6-3 to TRBJ2-1; no clear D gene. Trimming stripped 5 bases from V and 6 bases from J, with 17 bases between. This CDR3 is 15 amino acids long. Germline CDR1 MNHEY, CDR2 SVGEGT. CDR3 loop: CASSTDGYPGNEQFF. CDR3 nucleotides: TGTGCCAGCAGTACCGATGGGTATCCGGGCAATGAGCAGTTCTTC.

This clonotype was recorded many times. V usage is TRBV7-2 and J usage is TRBJ2-7; 12 nucleotides line up with TRBD1. V dropped 5 bases and J dropped 5; count of bases not matched to a gene: 7. This CDR3 is built from 15 residues. The germline V gene has CDR1 SGHTA and CDR2 FQGNSA. CDR3 DNA sequence: TGTGCCAGCAGCCCGTGGGGGACAGGGGGCGACGAGCAGTACTTC. This gives the protein CASSPWGTGGDEQYF. Using reference TRBV7-2 and TRBJ2-7 for the parts outside the CDR3, the full variable domain is GAGVSQSPSNKVTEKGKDVELRCDPISGHTALYWYRQSLGQGLEFLIYFQGNSAPDKSGLPSDRFSAERTGGSVSTLTIQRTQQEDSAVYLCASSPWGTGGDEQYFGPGTRLTVT.

The chain combines TRBV10-3 with TRBJ1-1; a weak D match, TRBD1 (5 bases). The germline V gene encodes CDR1 ENHRY and CDR2 SYGVKD. V was pared by 10 bases and J by 0 bases, with 15 bases between. This CDR3 comprises 14 residues. CDR3 nucleotide sequence: TGTGCCACTGCAGGGAACCCAATGAACACTGAAGCTTTCTTT. This gives the protein CATAGNPMNTEAFF.

V is TRBV10-2 and J is TRBJ2-7, with 7 bases lining up with TRBD2. Germline CDR1 and CDR2: WSHSY and SAAADI. V was pared by 7 bases and J by 0 bases, with 9 bases of the junction left unmatched. The CDR3 is 15 residues long. This chain's CDR3 is CASTRLADLSYEQYF. The CDR3 region has the DNA TGCGCCAGCACGAGGCTAGCGGACCTCTCCTACGAGCAGTACTTC.

In this sample, this clonotype turned up a few times. The rearrangement joins TRBV6-1 to TRBJ2-1; TRBD2 might be the D (6 bases). Trimming took 4 bases from V and 1 from J, leaving 26 bases between them. This CDR3 contains 20 residues. CDR1 and CDR2 (germline): MNHNS, SASEGT. CDR3 in DNA: TGTGCCAGCAGTGTTCCCGTCGTTTCGGTCGGGAGAAAGTCCTACAATGAGCAGTTCTTC. Its protein is CASSVPVVSVGRKSYNEQFF.

This clonotype appeared a single time. The chain combines TRBV19 with TRBJ1-5; D is undetermined. CDR1 is LNHDA and CDR2 is SQIVND in the germline V gene (reference sequence). The ends were cut back, 4 bases at V and 5 bases at J, with 12 bases in the middle. This CDR3 contains 14 residues. CDR3 in DNA: TGTGCCAGTAGTACCGAGACGGGTTATCAGCCCCAGCATTTT. Protein product: CASSTETGYQPQHF.

The sample holds many counts of this clonotype. The chain combines TRBV7-2 with TRBJ2-3; D call uncertain. Between the trimmed V and J ends, which lost 5 bases and 2 bases, there was a span of 5 bases. Germline CDR1 reads SGHTA; CDR2 reads FQGNSA. The CDR3 covers 12 residues. DNA of the CDR3: TGTGCCAGCAGCCCAGACACAGATACGCAGTATTTT. The encoded protein is CASSPDTDTQYF.

V usage is TRBV10-3 and J usage is TRBJ1-4; D is perhaps TRBD1 (5 bases). The germline V and J ends were trimmed by 0 bases and 8 bases, with 10 bases remaining between them. This CDR3 is 14 amino acids long. In germline, CDR1 is ENHRY, CDR2 SYGVKD. The CDR3 DNA follows: TGTGCCATCAGTGAGTCAAGGGGCAGGGAAAAACTGTTTTTT. Amino acids: CAISESRGREKLFF.

This clonotype was detected only a few times. The chain has TRBV7-2 and TRBJ2-5; the D call may be TRBD1 or TRBD2 (5 bases each). Germline assignment: CDR1 SGHTA and CDR2 FQGNSA. Trimming pared 5 bases from V and 2 bases from J, leaving 15 bases between. CDR3 size: 15 residues. CDR3 in DNA: TGTGCCAGCAGCCCGCAGTGGGACCAACAAGAGACCCAGTACTTC. Encoded protein: CASSPQWDQQETQYF. Combining the CDR3 with reference TRBV7-2 and TRBJ2-5 gives the whole variable domain GAGVSQSPSNKVTEKGKDVELRCDPISGHTALYWYRQSLGQGLEFLIYFQGNSAPDKSGLPSDRFSAERTGGSVSTLTIQRTQQEDSAVYLCASSPQWDQQETQYFGPGTRLLVL.

This chain uses TRBV6-2 or TRBV6-3 with TRBJ2-1, with a possible D match to TRBD2 (5 bases). V shed 6 bases and J shed 13 bases, with 19 bases lying between them. CDR1 and CDR2 (germline): MNHEY, SVGEGT. The CDR3 has 13 residues. This CDR3 is CASRTTTGREQFF. In DNA form, the CDR3 reads TGTGCCAGCAGAACGACCACGGGTCGGGAACAGTTCTTC.

This clonotype turned up a few times. The gene calls are TRBV4-1 and TRBJ2-3, with D uncertain. Germline V gene lookup returns CDR1 MGHRA and CDR2 YSYEKL. Trimming took 1 base from V and 7 from J, leaving 12 bases between them. This CDR3 has 14 amino acids. The CDR3 region has the DNA TGCGCCAGCAGCCAAGGGGTAGGCCTGTATACGCAGTATTTT. Protein sequence: CASSQGVGLYTQYF.

This chain links TRBV11-2 with TRBJ1-6, with 9 bases lining up with TRBD1. Germline values: CDR1 SGHAT, CDR2 FQNNGV. This CDR3 contains 13 residues. After removal of 4 bases from V and 8 bases from J, the junction contained 0 bases not matched to a gene. CDR3 sequence: CASSWTGDSPLHF. CDR3 DNA sequence: TGTGCCAGCAGCTGGACAGGGGATTCACCCCTCCACTTT.

This clonotype was seen repeatedly, ten times or more. Compared with germline, one end of the junction differs, possibly owing to a read error. The J gene is TRBJ1-2, the V gene TRBV7-2; D is possibly TRBD1 (6 bases). Germline loops: CDR1 SGHTA, CDR2 FQGNSA. The CDR3 covers 12 residues. The CDR3, as DNA: TGTGCCAGCAGCTTAGTTGGGGACACTAAGATCTTC. Amino acids: CASSLVGDTKIF.

The CDR3, as DNA: TGCAGTGCTAGAGACAAGGCGTCCGACAAATGGTACGAGCAGTACTTC. Amino acids: CSARDKASDKWYEQYF. The chain joins TRBV20-1 to TRBJ2-7; D not resolved. The CDR3 is 16 residues long. The germline CDR1 and CDR2 sequences are DFQATT and SNEGSKA (reference sequence). V lost 0 bases and J lost 4, with 19 bases in between.

This clonotype has just a few counts. The chain has TRBV12-3 or TRBV12-4 and TRBJ1-1, with 7 bases fitting TRBD1. CDR3 length: 15 residues. V was pared by 4 bases and J by 4 bases, with 9 bases of the junction left unmatched. Here the CDR3 DNA reads TGTGCCAGCAGTTCGATAAAAACAGGGGCCACTGAAGCTTTCTTT. Its protein product is CASSSIKTGATEAFF.

The chain has TRBV4-1 and TRBJ2-6; possibly TRBD1 or TRBD2 for D (5 bases each). The CDR3 totals 17 residues. The germline V gene encodes CDR1 MGHRA and CDR2 YSYEKL. V shed 6 bases and J shed 0 bases, with 15 bases lying between them. CDR3 nucleotide sequence: TGCGCCAGCAGTGGGGACGGGTTTCTCTCTGGGGCCAACGTCCTGACTTTC. This gives the protein CASSGDGFLSGANVLTF.

This chain joins TRBV6-5 and TRBJ2-7, with TRBD2 matching 14 bases. This CDR3 spans 16 amino acids. J gave up 5 bases and V 5 bases, and 8 bases lay outside the gene matches. CDR1 and CDR2 (germline): MNHEY, SVGAGI. The CDR3 region has the DNA TGTGCCAGCAGTGAACCGGGACTAGCGGGAGCGGACGAGCAGTACTTC. Translation gives CASSEPGLAGADEQYF.

The V call is TRBV6-2 or TRBV6-3, the J call TRBJ2-5; D is possibly TRBD1 (5 bases). Germline assignment: CDR1 MNHEY and CDR2 SVGEGT. V shed 0 bases and J shed 3 bases, with 20 bases lying between them. This CDR3 region has 18 residues. CDR3 sequence: CASSYSKVGRVFEETQYF. The CDR3 DNA reads TGTGCCAGCAGTTACTCGAAAGTGGGCAGGGTCTTCGAAGAGACCCAGTACTTC.

This clonotype appeared a few times. This rearrangement joins TRBV3-1 to TRBJ2-7; possibly TRBD1 or TRBD2 for D (6 bases each). Germline assignment: CDR1 LGHDT and CDR2 YNNKEL (reference sequence). The germline V and J ends were trimmed by 2 bases and 6 bases, with 17 bases remaining between them. The CDR3 runs to 15 residues. The CDR3 DNA is TGTGCCAGCAGCCAATTAGCGGCAGGGGAGTCCGAGCAGTACTTC. Translation: CASSQLAAGESEQYF.

The DNA for the CDR3 is TGCGCCAGCAGCTTGGCACAGGGCCAAGAGACCCAGTACTTC. Translated, it gives CASSLAQGQETQYF. This chain links TRBV5-1 with TRBJ2-5; possible D gene TRBD1, 6 bases. V was clipped by 0 bases and J by 1 base, with 7 bases between them. CDR1 is SGHRS, CDR2 YFSETQ, per germline. The CDR3 extends over 14 amino acids.

The chain uses TRBV11-2 and TRBJ2-3; maybe TRBD1 (7 bases). CDR1 and CDR2 (germline): SGHAT, FQNNGV. The CDR3 is 16 amino acids. The V and J ends lost 7 bases and 3 bases respectively, with 20 bases between them. CDR3 amino acids: CASTPLGRGTTDTQYF. The CDR3 DNA reads TGTGCCAGCACCCCGTTAGGCAGGGGGACTACAGATACGCAGTATTTT.

V gene TRBV5-1 combines with J gene TRBJ2-6, with D uncertain. Germline V lookup: CDR1 SGHRS, CDR2 YFSETQ. CDR3 size: 14 residues. V was pared by 1 base and J by 2 bases, with 4 bases between. The CDR3 region is CASSLSPGANVLTF. CDR3 nucleotide sequence: TGCGCCAGCAGCTTGTCACCTGGGGCCAACGTCCTGACTTTC.

This clonotype was counted at least ten times. This chain connects TRBV7-2 to TRBJ1-4, with 9 positions matching TRBD1. The CDR3 covers 15 residues. V lost 2 bases to trimming and J lost 8 bases; unmatched junction nucleotides: 6. Germline V CDR1 and CDR2: SGHTA, FQGNSA. CDR3 in DNA: TGTGCCAGCAGCTTACAAATGACAGGGGGGGAAAAACTGTTTTTT. Encoded protein: CASSLQMTGGEKLFF.

CDR3 region: CASSRTGLQFF. Here the CDR3 DNA reads TGTGCCAGCAGCCGGACAGGACTGCAGTTCTTC. The V gene is TRBV28, the J gene TRBJ2-1, with 7 bases aligning to TRBD1. V dropped 6 bases and J dropped 12; count of bases not matched to a gene: 5. The CDR3 runs 11 residues. The germline gives CDR1 MDHEN, CDR2 SYDVKM.

This clonotype was seen only a few times. This chain uses TRBV5-4 with TRBJ2-3; D is possibly TRBD2 (7 bases). Germline CDR1 SGHNT, CDR2 YYREEE (reference sequence). The CDR3 covers 14 residues. V was cut by 4 bases and J by 5 bases, with 14 bases left in between. CDR3 residues: CASSQRGGVDTQYF. Here the CDR3 DNA reads TGTGCCAGCAGCCAGCGAGGGGGGGTAGATACGCAGTATTTT.

In this sample, this clonotype turned up many times. The chain has TRBV7-2 and TRBJ2-3; 9 bases map to TRBD2. The CDR3 totals 16 residues. The V gene end was trimmed by 5 bases and the J gene end by 0 bases; junction bases not matched to a gene: 6. CDR1 is SGHTA, CDR2 FQGNSA, per germline. In DNA, the CDR3 is TGTGCCAGCAGCCCCATAGCGGGAGCAAGCACAGATACGCAGTATTTT. It translates to CASSPIAGASTDTQYF.

Here the CDR3 reads CASSFRQGGNSPLHF. The CDR3 bases are TGTGCCAGCAGTTTCAGACAGGGTGGTAATTCACCCCTCCACTTT. The V and J genes are TRBV27 and TRBJ1-6, with 7 bases that match TRBD1. With V trimmed by 3 bases and J by 6 bases, 5 bases remained unmatched. The CDR3 extends over 15 amino acids. CDR1 and CDR2 from the germline V gene are MNHEY and SMNVEV (reference sequence).

The chain couples TRBV11-2 to TRBJ2-5, with D possibly matching TRBD1 (5 bases). The germline V gene encodes CDR1 SGHAT and CDR2 FQNNGV. This CDR3 is 16 amino acids long. With 2 bases removed from V and 5 bases from J, the gap between germline ends came to 18 bases. This chain's CDR3 is CASSLMPGLLSETQYF. CDR3 sequence (DNA): TGTGCCAGCAGCTTAATGCCAGGGTTGTTATCGGAGACCCAGTACTTC.